The T cell receptor (beta chain) described here comes from a study of CD8+ T cells in alopecia areata. As for the study in general: A regimen of oral tofacitinib, 5 to 10 mg twice daily, was given to treated patients.

The treatment denotes: oral pan-JAK inhibitor, 5-10 mg twice daily. Lesional scalp tissue (obtained by punch biopsy) and peripheral blood were collected from alopecia areata patients. This clone was seen only once. The authors extracted RNA and reverse transcribed it into cDNA as the sequencing template. The protocol was immunoSEQ multiplex PCR, while the TCRdb copy is restricted to in-frame clones and leaves out a portion. The sample holds approximately 210,000 clones, 66% seen once. The CDR3 is 15 residues long. Germline loops: CDR1 MNHNS, CDR2 SASEGT. Trimming took 6 bases from V and 4 from J, leaving 17 bases between them.

Source: CD4+ T cells sorted from blood, taken at week 44, from a patient treated with tofacitinib. The origin of this receptor is a human donor with alopecia areata. This chain connects TRBV6-1 to TRBJ2-3; the D is unclear. CDR3 residues: CASSAFGNIADTQYF. The DNA for the CDR3 is TGTGCCAGCAGCGCTTTCGGCAACATTGCAGATACGCAGTATTTT.